This entry lists 7 T cell receptor beta chains sequenced from one sample in a study of shared clonotypes between healthy human individuals. The assay was immunoSEQ multiplex PCR, and TCRdb's table has in-frame clones only and misses some. The sample lists about 820,000 clones; 85% to 95% were seen once. CD45RO-negative CD8 cells positively selected for CCR7 made up the naive population, which excluded terminally differentiated effector memory CD45RA+ cells. Sequenced material: naive CD8+ T cells sorted from blood. All receptors derive from a man aged 25-45 years in good health.

The chain has TRBV19 and TRBJ2-7; 7 bases fit TRBD1. This CDR3 has 15 amino acids. Germline V gives CDR1 LNHDA, CDR2 SQIVND (reference sequence). V gave up 6 bases and J gave up 2 bases; unmatched junction bases: 10. CDR3 DNA: TGTGCCAGTAGCCCATCCGGACAGGTAGCCTACGAGCAGTACTTC. It codes for CASSPSGQVAYEQYF.

This sequence joins TRBV18 and TRBJ2-7; 7 bases map to TRBD1. The germline V gene has CDR1 KGHSH and CDR2 LQKENI. The CDR3 totals 18 residues. V was clipped by 2 bases and J by 3 bases; unmatched bases: 16. CDR3 loop: CASSPTEEGGPGRYEQYF. CDR3 sequence (DNA): TGTGCCAGCTCACCAACGGAAGAAGGGGGCCCAGGCCGCTACGAGCAGTACTTC.

The V gene is TRBV9, the J gene TRBJ2-6, with D perhaps TRBD1 (6 bases). V lost 3 bases to trimming and J lost 0 bases, with 10 bases between them. This CDR3 spans 16 amino acids. Per the germline V gene, CDR1 is SGDLS and CDR2 is YYNGEE. As DNA, the CDR3 is TGTGCCAGCAGCGCGAGACAGGACTCTGGGGCCAACGTCCTGACTTTC. This encodes CASSARQDSGANVLTF.

The chain combines TRBV6-1 with TRBJ2-3; D might be TRBD1 (6 bases). V was cut by 2 bases and J by 4 bases, with 10 bases left in between. The CDR3 has 14 residues. Germline CDR1 MNHNS, CDR2 SASEGT. This CDR3 reads CASSEWNRADTQYF. DNA of the CDR3: TGTGCCAGCAGTGAATGGAACAGGGCAGATACGCAGTATTTT.

This clone was seen just once. J is TRBJ2-7 and V is TRBV4-3; TRBD1 aligns across 9 bases. V shed 2 bases, J shed 7 bases, and the junction held 9 bases outside the gene matches. The CDR3 sequence is 15 residues long. From germline, CDR1 is LGHNA and CDR2 YSLEER. CDR3 DNA sequence: TGCGCCAGCAGCCAAACCGGGACAGGGTCACGGGAGCAGTACTTC. It codes for CASSQTGTGSREQYF.

The CDR3 sequence is CASSLRGGGIETQYF. The DNA for the CDR3 is TGCGCCAGCAGCCTCCGGGGAGGGGGCATCGAGACCCAGTACTTC. The chain is built from TRBV4-1 and TRBJ2-5; D tentatively fits TRBD1 or TRBD2 (7 bases each). Germline values: CDR1 MGHRA, CDR2 YSYEKL. The CDR3 is made up of 15 amino acids. Trimming cost V 4 bases and J 5 bases, with 17 bases left between them.

The chain carries TRBV6-1 and TRBJ2-1, with D perhaps matching TRBD1 or TRBD2 (5 bases each). V shed 6 bases and J shed 4 bases, with 16 bases lying between them. This CDR3 region has 15 residues. Germline loops: CDR1 MNHNS, CDR2 SASEGT. This CDR3 is CASRFRDGIYNEQFF. The CDR3 nucleotides are TGTGCCAGCAGATTCCGGGACGGTATTTACAATGAGCAGTTCTTC.